The 18 T cell receptor beta chains presented below share a single source sample, sequenced in a study of T cells in localized non-small cell lung cancer. This table comes from immunoSEQ multiplex PCR, and its TCRdb copy is limited to in-frame clones, with some not included. The data hold about 6,000 clones, with around 41% observed a single time. The sample here was lung tumor tissue, taken before any cancer treatment. The receptors here all came from a woman aged 40-70 years with stage II squamous cell lung carcinoma.

The sample holds a few counts of this clone. V gene TRBV19 combines with J gene TRBJ1-2, with 10 bases that match TRBD1. Looked up from germline, CDR1 is LNHDA and CDR2 is SQIVND (reference sequence). CDR3 length equals 15 residues. The V segment lost 1 base and the J segment 6 bases; nucleotides outside the gene matches: 5. The CDR3 coding sequence is TGTGCCAGTAGTATAGGGGCCGGGACAGGGGATGGCTACACCTTC. Protein sequence: CASSIGAGTGDGYTF. Looking up the rest from reference TRBV19 and TRBJ1-2 gives the full variable domain: DGGITQSPKYLFRKEGQNVTLSCEQNLNHDAMYWYRQDPGQGLRLIYYSQIVNDFQKGDIAEGYSVSREKKESFPLTVTSAQKNPTAFYLCASSIGAGTGDGYTFGSGTRLTVV.

This sequence joins TRBV11-3 and TRBJ1-6; tentative D call: TRBD1 (6 bases). The germline V and J ends were trimmed by 3 bases and 5 bases, with 11 bases remaining between them. CDR3 length: 15 amino acids. In germline, CDR1 is SGHNT, CDR2 YENEEA. As DNA, the CDR3 is TGTGCCAGCAGCTTGGGGACAACTAATAATTCACCCCTCCACTTT. This gives the protein CASSLGTTNNSPLHF.

The chain carries TRBV14 and TRBJ1-2; no clear D. The CDR3 loop spans 14 amino acids. V gave up 4 bases and J gave up 2 bases, with 11 bases separating them. CDR1 and CDR2 (germline): SGHDN, FVKESK. The CDR3 DNA sequence: TGTGCCAGCAGCCGTGACTCGGGAAACTATGGCTACACCTTC. Translated: CASSRDSGNYGYTF.

This sequence joins TRBV10-2 and TRBJ2-7, with TRBD1 matching over 8 bases. Germline lookup yields CDR1 WSHSY and CDR2 SAAADI. J gave up 0 bases and V 9 bases, and 10 bases lay outside the gene matches. The CDR3 consists of 15 residues. The DNA for the CDR3 is TGCGCCAGTAAAGACAGGGGTAAGGGCTCCTACGAGCAGTACTTC. This gives the protein CASKDRGKGSYEQYF.

This clone was detected a few times. The CDR3 sequence: CASSSRTALNTGELFF. CDR3 coding DNA: TGTGCCAGTAGTTCGCGGACCGCCCTGAACACCGGGGAGCTGTTTTTT. J is TRBJ2-2 and V is TRBV19; no reliable D call. The V end was cut by 5 bases, the J end by 1 base, with 14 bases between. The germline gives CDR1 LNHDA, CDR2 SQIVND (reference sequence). The CDR3 has 16 amino acids.

This clone came up a few times. The chain joins TRBV6-8 to TRBJ1-3; no reliable D call. Germline V gives CDR1 MNHGY, CDR2 SAAAGT. The CDR3 is 14 amino acids. V lost 3 bases and J lost 4, with 10 bases in between. The CDR3 nucleotides read TGTGCCAGCAGTTATGGGCAAAGGGGAAACACCATATATTTT. As protein: CASSYGQRGNTIYF.

J is TRBJ1-2 and V is TRBV30, with 7 bases identical to TRBD1. The CDR3 length is 14 residues. The V gene's germline CDR1 is GTSNPN and CDR2 SVGIG (reference sequence). J gave up 5 bases and V 7 bases, and 13 bases lay outside the gene matches. The CDR3 DNA sequence: TGTGCCTCCTCACCTCCGGGACAGCCTTATGGCTACACCTTC. Its translation is CASSPPGQPYGYTF.

The chain carries TRBV25-1 and TRBJ1-2, with TRBD1 as a possible D gene (6 bases). The V gene's germline CDR1 is MGHDK and CDR2 SYGVNS. This CDR3 region has 13 residues. The V and J ends lost 6 bases and 8 bases respectively, with 16 bases between them. CDR3 loop: CASSPPGQKGYTF. DNA of the CDR3: TGTGCCAGCAGCCCTCCGGGACAAAAGGGCTACACCTTC.

This clone was picked up a small number of times. The V gene is TRBV16, the J gene TRBJ1-1, with D perhaps matching TRBD1 (5 bases). This CDR3 region has 13 residues. V was shortened by 2 bases and J by 10 bases, with 14 bases between the two germline ends. Germline V gene data show CDR1 as KGHSY and CDR2 as FQNENV. DNA for the CDR3: TGTGCCAGCAGCCAAGGAGGGGTCTCAGGAGCTTTCTTT. This translates into CASSQGGVSGAFF.

The rearrangement links TRBV30 to TRBJ2-7; D uncertain. CDR3 length equals 11 residues. Germline CDR1 GTSNPN, CDR2 SVGIG (reference sequence). The V end was cut by 2 bases, the J end by 4 bases, with 6 bases between. CDR3 bases: TGTGCCTGGAGTAGGGTTTACGAGCAGTACTTC. As protein: CAWSRVYEQYF.

The chain combines TRBV2 with TRBJ1-5; D ambiguous. This CDR3 spans 13 amino acids. The germline CDR1 and CDR2 sequences are SNHLY and FYNNEI. The V end was cut by 7 bases, the J end by 3 bases, with 10 bases between. CDR3: CASTQVNNQPQHF. The CDR3 nucleotides read TGTGCCAGCACCCAGGTTAACAATCAGCCCCAGCATTTT.

J is TRBJ1-2 and V is TRBV6-8; no reliable D call. Germline values: CDR1 MNHGY, CDR2 SAAAGT. Trimming stripped 6 bases from V and 7 bases from J, with 15 bases between. There are 13 residues in the CDR3. CDR3 in DNA: TGTGCCAGCAGCGCCGGGTCTTTAGGTGGCTACACCTTC. Encoded protein: CASSAGSLGGYTF.

This clone was detected once. This rearrangement joins TRBV12-5 to TRBJ2-6; the D gene is possibly TRBD1 (6 bases). The V end was cut by 6 bases, the J end by 0 bases, with 18 bases between. Germline V gives CDR1 LGHNT, CDR2 FRNRAP. The CDR3 contains 18 residues. The CDR3: CASGSYRAPSSGANVLTF. CDR3 sequence (DNA): TGTGCTAGTGGCTCATACAGGGCCCCCTCCTCTGGGGCCAACGTCCTGACTTTC.

Within the sample, this clone is medium-sized. The rearrangement uses TRBV11-3 and TRBJ1-5, with D possibly matching TRBD1 (6 bases). The V and J ends lost 2 bases and 3 bases respectively, with 8 bases between them. The germline V gene encodes CDR1 SGHNT and CDR2 YENEEA. The CDR3 spans 14 residues. CDR3 nucleotide sequence: TGTGCCAGCAGCTTATCAGGGGTCAATCAGCCCCAGCATTTT. The encoded protein is CASSLSGVNQPQHF.

This clone is medium-sized within its sample. The genes are TRBV11-3 and TRBJ2-7, with TRBD1 identical over 12 bases. The CDR3 loop spans 15 amino acids. Trimming cost V 5 bases and J 4 bases; bases outside gene matches: 6. Germline-derived CDR1 and CDR2 are SGHNT and YENEEA. CDR3 protein: CASSRQGQGAYEQYF. The CDR3 DNA reads as TGTGCCAGCAGCCGGCAGGGACAGGGGGCTTACGAGCAGTACTTC.

This clone was counted only a few times. The chain joins TRBV6-8 to TRBJ2-2; no firm D call. The CDR3 loop spans 12 amino acids. The germline CDR1 and CDR2 sequences are MNHGY and SAAAGT. Between the trimmed V and J ends, which lost 8 bases and 3 bases, there was a span of 7 bases. The CDR3 reads CASSGYTGELFF. Written as DNA, the CDR3 is TGTGCCAGCTCCGGGTACACCGGGGAGCTGTTTTTT.

The V and J genes are TRBV14 and TRBJ2-5, with TRBD2 matching over 8 bases. Germline V gene sequence: CDR1 SGHDN, CDR2 FVKESK. The V segment lost 0 bases and the J segment 5 bases; nucleotides outside the gene matches: 8. The CDR3 is 16 amino acids. CDR3 amino acids: CASSQEGTRGTETQYF. The CDR3 nucleotides read TGTGCCAGCAGCCAAGAAGGGACTAGGGGGACGGAGACCCAGTACTTC. The whole variable domain, remainder taken from reference TRBV14 and TRBJ2-5, is EAGVTQFPSHSVIEKGQTVTLRCDPISGHDNLYWYRRVMGKEIKFLLHFVKESKQDESGMPNNRFLAERTGGTYSTLKVQPAELEDSGVYFCASSQEGTRGTETQYFGPGTRLLVL.

The chain has TRBV15 and TRBJ1-5; D perhaps matches TRBD1 (6 bases). The V end was cut by 0 bases, the J end by 11 bases, with 20 bases between. The CDR3 loop spans 16 amino acids. Germline CDR1 and CDR2: LNHNV and YYDKDF (reference sequence). CDR3 region: CATSREGSTGALTQHF. In nucleotides, the CDR3 is TGTGCCACCAGCAGAGAAGGTTCGACAGGTGCCCTGACCCAGCATTTT. Drawing the rest from reference TRBV15 and TRBJ1-5, the complete variable domain is DAMVIQNPRYQVTQFGKPVTLSCSQTLNHNVMYWYQQKSSQAPKLLFHYYDKDFNNEADTPDNFQSRRPNTSFCFLDIRSPGLGDTAMYLCATSREGSTGALTQHFGDGTRLSIL.